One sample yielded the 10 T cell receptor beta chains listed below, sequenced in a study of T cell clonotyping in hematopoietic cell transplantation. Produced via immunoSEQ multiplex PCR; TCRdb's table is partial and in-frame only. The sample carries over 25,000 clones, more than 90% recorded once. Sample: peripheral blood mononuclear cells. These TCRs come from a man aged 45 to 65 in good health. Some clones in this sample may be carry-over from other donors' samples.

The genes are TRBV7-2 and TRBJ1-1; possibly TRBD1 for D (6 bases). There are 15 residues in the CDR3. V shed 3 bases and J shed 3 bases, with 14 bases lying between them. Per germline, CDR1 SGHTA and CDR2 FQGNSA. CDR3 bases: TGTGCCAGCAGCTTGAAGGGGGGGATAGACACTGAAGCTTTCTTT. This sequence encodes CASSLKGGIDTEAFF.

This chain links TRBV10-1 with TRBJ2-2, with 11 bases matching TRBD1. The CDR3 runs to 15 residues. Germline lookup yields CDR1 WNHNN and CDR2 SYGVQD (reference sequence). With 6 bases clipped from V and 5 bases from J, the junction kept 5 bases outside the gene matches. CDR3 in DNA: TGCGCCAGCAGGCCCGGGACAGGGGGTACCGGGGAGCTGTTTTTT. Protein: CASRPGTGGTGELFF.

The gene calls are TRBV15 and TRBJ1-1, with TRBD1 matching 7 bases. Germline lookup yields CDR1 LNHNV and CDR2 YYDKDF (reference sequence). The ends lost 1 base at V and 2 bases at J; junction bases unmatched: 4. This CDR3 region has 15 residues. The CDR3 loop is CATSRGGTDNTEAFF. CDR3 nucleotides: TGTGCCACCAGCAGAGGAGGGACAGACAACACTGAAGCTTTCTTT.

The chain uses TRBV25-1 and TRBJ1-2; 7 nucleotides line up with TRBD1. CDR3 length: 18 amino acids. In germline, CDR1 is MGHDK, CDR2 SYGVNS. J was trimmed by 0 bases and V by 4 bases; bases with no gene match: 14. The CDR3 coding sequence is TGTGCCAGCAGTGCCCAGCCGGGACAGCTAGCTTCTAACTATGGCTACACCTTC. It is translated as CASSAQPGQLASNYGYTF.

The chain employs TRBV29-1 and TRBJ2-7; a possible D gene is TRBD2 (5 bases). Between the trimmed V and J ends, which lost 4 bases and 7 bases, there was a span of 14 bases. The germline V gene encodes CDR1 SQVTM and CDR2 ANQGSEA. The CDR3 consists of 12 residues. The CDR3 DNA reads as TGCAGCGTTGCGAGGGTCGGTGAAGAGCAGTACTTC. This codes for CSVARVGEEQYF.

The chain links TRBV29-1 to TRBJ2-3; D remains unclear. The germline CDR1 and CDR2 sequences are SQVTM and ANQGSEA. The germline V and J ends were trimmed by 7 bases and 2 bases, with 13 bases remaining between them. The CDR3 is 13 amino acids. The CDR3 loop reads CSAPTYNTDTQYF. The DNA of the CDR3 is TGCAGCGCCCCGACATATAACACAGATACGCAGTATTTT.

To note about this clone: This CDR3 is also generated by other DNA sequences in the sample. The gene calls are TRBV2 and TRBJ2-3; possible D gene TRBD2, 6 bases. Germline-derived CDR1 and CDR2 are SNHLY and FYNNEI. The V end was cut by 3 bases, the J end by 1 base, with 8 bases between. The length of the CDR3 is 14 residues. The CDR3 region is CASSERGRTDTQYF. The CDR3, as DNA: TGTGCCAGCAGTGAGCGGGGACGCACAGATACGCAGTATTTT.

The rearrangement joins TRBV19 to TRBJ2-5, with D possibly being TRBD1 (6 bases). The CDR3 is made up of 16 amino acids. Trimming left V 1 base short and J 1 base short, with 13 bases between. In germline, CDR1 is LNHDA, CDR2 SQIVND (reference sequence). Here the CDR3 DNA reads TGTGCCAGTAGTATAGGAGGGGTCAGGGGCCAAGAGACCCAGTACTTC. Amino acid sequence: CASSIGGVRGQETQYF.

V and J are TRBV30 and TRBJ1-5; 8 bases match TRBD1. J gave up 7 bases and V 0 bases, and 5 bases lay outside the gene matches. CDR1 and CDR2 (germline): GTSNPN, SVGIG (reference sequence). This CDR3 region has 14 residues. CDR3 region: CAWSVGTGGQPQHF. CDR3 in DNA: TGTGCCTGGAGTGTAGGGACAGGCGGACAGCCCCAGCATTTT.

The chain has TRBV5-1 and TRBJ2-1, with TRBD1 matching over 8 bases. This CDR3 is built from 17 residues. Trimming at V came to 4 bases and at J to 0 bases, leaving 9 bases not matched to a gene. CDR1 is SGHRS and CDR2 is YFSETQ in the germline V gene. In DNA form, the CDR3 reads TGCGCCAGCAGCCCCTCCTCCGGGACAGGCTCCTACAATGAGCAGTTCTTC. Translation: CASSPSSGTGSYNEQFF.